In its sample, the clone carrying this T cell receptor beta chain was seen many times. The data were taken from a study of CD8 T cells in ankylosing spondylitis. Via MiXCR, TCRdb re-called the 5' RACE reads, giving one row per CDR3 protein. The sample holds approximately 190,000 distinct CDR3 sequences, 10% to 15% seen once. J was trimmed by 7 bases and V by 5 bases; bases with no gene match: 10. The CDR3 sequence is 14 residues long. Germline V gene data show CDR1 as MDHEN and CDR2 as SYDVKM. V gene TRBV28 combines with J gene TRBJ2-7; TRBD1 matches 8 bases. This receptor was identified in a female donor with ankylosing spondylitis or in good health (not recorded which). What was sequenced was blood, either unsorted or a sorted T cell fraction (not recorded which). The DNA for the CDR3 is TGTGCCAGCAGTCTAAGGACAGGGAGAAATGAGCAGTACTTC. Translating it yields CASSLRTGRNEQYF.